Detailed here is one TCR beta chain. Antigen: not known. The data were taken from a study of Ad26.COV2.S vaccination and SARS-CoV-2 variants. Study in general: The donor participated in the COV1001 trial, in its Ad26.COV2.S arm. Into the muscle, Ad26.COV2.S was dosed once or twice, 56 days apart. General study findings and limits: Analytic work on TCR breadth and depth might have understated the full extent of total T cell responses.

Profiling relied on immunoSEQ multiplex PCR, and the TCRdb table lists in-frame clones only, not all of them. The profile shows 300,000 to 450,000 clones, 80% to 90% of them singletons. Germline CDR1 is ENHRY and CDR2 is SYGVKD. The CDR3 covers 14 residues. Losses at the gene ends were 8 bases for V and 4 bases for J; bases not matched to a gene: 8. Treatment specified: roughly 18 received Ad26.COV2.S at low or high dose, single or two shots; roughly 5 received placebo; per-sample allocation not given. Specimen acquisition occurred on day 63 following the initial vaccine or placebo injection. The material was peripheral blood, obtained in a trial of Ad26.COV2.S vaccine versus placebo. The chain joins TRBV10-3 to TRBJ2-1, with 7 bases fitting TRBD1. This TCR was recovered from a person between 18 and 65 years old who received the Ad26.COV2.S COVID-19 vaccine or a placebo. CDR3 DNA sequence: TGTGCCATCGGTAAGGCAGGGGGATACAATGAGCAGTTCTTC. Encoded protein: CAIGKAGGYNEQFF.